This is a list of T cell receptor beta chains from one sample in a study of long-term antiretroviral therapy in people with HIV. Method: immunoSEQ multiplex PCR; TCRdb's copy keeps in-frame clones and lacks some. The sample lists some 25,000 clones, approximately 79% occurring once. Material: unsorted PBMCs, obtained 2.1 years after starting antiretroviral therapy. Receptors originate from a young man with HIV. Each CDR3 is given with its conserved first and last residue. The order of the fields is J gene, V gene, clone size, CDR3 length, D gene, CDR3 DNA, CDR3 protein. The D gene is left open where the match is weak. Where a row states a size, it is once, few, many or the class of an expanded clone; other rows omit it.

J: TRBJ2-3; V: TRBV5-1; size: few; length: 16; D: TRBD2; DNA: TGCGCCAGCAGCCCCAGGACTAGCGGGTCCACAGATACGCAGTATTTT; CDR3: CASSPRTSGSTDTQYF
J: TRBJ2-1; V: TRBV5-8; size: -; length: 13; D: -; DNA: TGTGCCAGCAGCAAAGGATCCCTCAATGAGCAGTTCTTC; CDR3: CASSKGSLNEQFF
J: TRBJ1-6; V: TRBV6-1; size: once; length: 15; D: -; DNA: TGTGCCAGCAGTGAATGGGGAGGGAGAGGATCACCCCTCCACTTT; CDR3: CASSEWGGRGSPLHF
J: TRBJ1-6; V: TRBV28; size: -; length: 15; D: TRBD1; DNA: TGTGCCAGCGAAACCGGGGACAGTCATAATTCACCCCTCCACTTT; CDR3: CASETGDSHNSPLHF
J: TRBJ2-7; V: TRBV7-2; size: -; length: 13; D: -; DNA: TGTGCCAGCAGCCAAACCGGGACTGCCGAGCAGTACTTC; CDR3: CASSQTGTAEQYF
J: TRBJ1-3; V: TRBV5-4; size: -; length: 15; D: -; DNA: TGTGCCAGCAGCTTGGGGTCAGGGGCTGGAAACACCATATATTTT; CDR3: CASSLGSGAGNTIYF
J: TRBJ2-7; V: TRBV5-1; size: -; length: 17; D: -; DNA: TGCGCCAGCAGAACCCACATTAACAGGGACTACTCCTACGAGCAGTACTTC; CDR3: CASRTHINRDYSYEQYF
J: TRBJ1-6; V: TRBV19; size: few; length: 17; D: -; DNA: TGTGCCAGTAGTGGAGGATGGGGCAGCGTGGTTAATTCACCCCTCCACTTT; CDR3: CASSGGWGSVVNSPLHF
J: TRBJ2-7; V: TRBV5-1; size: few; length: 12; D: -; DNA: TGCGCCAGCAGCTCGAGCTCCTACGAGCAGTACTTC; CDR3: CASSSSSYEQYF
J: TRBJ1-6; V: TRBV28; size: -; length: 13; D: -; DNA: TGTGCCAGCAGTTTAGTTTGGAATTCACCCCTCCACTTT; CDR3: CASSLVWNSPLHF
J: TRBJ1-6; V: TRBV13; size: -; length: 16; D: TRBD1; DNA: TGTGCCAGCAGCTCCCCTGAGGGACAGGGGATTTCACCCCTCCACTTT; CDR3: CASSSPEGQGISPLHF
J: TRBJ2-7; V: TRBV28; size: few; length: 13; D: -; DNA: TGTGCCAGCAGTTTAATGATTACCTACGAGCAGTACTTC; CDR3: CASSLMITYEQYF
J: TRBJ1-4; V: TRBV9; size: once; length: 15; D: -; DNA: TGTGCCAGCAGCGTAGATCAGGGATTGAGCGAAAAACTGTTTTTT; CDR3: CASSVDQGLSEKLFF
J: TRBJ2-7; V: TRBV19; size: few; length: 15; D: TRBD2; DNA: TGTGCCAGTAGTCTCGGACTAGCCGTTACCTACGAGCAGTACTTC; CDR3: CASSLGLAVTYEQYF
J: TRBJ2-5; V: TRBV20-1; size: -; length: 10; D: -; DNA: TGCAGTGCTAGGCAAGAGACCCAGTACTTC; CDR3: CSARQETQYF
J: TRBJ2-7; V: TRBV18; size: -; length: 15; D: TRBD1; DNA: TGTGCCAGCTCACCAGAGGGACAGCTCTCCTACGAGCAGTACTTC; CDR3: CASSPEGQLSYEQYF
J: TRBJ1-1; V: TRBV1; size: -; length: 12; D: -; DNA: TGCACCAGCGCCGGGGGGCCAGGGTGGGCTTTCTTT; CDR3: CTSAGGPGWAFF
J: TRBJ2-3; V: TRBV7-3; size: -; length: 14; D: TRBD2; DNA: TGTGCCAGCAGCCCGGTTAATAGCGGGGTTACGCAGTATTTT; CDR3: CASSPVNSGVTQYF
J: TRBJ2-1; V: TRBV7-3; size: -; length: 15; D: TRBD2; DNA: TGTGCCAGCAGCTTACGTAGCGGGGGGGCAAATGAGCAGTTCTTC; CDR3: CASSLRSGGANEQFF
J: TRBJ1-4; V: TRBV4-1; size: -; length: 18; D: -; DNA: TGCGCCAGCAGCCACCTGCATGGGATGGGCGCAACTAATGAAAAACTGTTTTTT; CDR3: CASSHLHGMGATNEKLFF
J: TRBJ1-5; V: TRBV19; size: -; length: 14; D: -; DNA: TGTGCCAGGGCAACAGGGTTTGGCAATCAGCCCCAGCATTTT; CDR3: CARATGFGNQPQHF
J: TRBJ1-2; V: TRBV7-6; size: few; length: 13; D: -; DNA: TGTGCCAGCAGCTATTACAGGGCTGGCGGCTACACCTTC; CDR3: CASSYYRAGGYTF
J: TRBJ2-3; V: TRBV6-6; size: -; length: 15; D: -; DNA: TGTGCCAGCACCCTGTCGAGGGGGAAAACAGATACGCAGTATTTT; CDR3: CASTLSRGKTDTQYF
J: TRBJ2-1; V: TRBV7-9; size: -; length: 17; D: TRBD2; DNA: TGTGCCAGCAGCCTCCCGGCCGGGACTAGCGGGGGCAATGAGCAGTTCTTC; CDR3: CASSLPAGTSGGNEQFF
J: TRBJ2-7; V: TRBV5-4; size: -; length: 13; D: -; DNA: TGTGCCAGCAGCTCTCGAGGGTCCTACGAGCAGTACTTC; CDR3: CASSSRGSYEQYF
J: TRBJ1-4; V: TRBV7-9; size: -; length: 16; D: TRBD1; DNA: TGTGCCAGCAGCCACAGGGGAAAGGCAACTAATGAAAAACTGTTTTTT; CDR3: CASSHRGKATNEKLFF
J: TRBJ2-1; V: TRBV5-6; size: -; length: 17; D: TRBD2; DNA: TGTGCCAGCAGCAGAACCACGACTAGCGGAGCCTACAATGAGCAGTTCTTC; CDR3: CASSRTTTSGAYNEQFF
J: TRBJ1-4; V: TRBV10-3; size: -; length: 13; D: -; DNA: TGTGCCATCAGACCTGAGGACTCGGGAAAACTGTTTTTT; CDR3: CAIRPEDSGKLFF
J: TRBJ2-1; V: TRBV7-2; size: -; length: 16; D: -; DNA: TGTGCCAGCAGCCCCGCCGGGTCGGGCTCCTACAATGAGCAGTTCTTC; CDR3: CASSPAGSGSYNEQFF
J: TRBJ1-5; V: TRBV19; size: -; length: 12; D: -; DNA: TGTGCCAGTAGTATAGGGGGAAGGGACGAGCATTTT; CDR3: CASSIGGRDEHF
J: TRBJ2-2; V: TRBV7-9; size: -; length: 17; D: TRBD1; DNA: TGTGCCAGCAGCTTAGTCGGGACAGGGCCGGTCACCGGGGAGCTGTTTTTT; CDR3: CASSLVGTGPVTGELFF
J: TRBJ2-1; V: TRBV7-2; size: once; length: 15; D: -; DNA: TGTGCCAGCAGCCCCTACACCAAGGCCTACAATGAGCAGTTCTTC; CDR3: CASSPYTKAYNEQFF
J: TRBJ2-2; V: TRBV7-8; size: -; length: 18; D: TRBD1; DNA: TGTGCCAGCAGCCCCCGGGACAGGGGGCGCAGCGACACCGGGGAGCTGTTTTTT; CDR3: CASSPRDRGRSDTGELFF